The 7 T cell receptor beta chains below all came from one sample that was sequenced in a study of cytomegalovirus exposure and HLA in healthy donors. The PCR employed 60 Vbeta primers together with 13 Jbeta primers. Data came from immunoSEQ multiplex PCR; TCRdb stores just in-frame clones and leaves some out. Among over 110,000 clones, under 90% were seen once, and the ten largest hold less than 3%. Sequencing was performed on PBMCs. These receptors originate from a male donor in good health and CMV-seronegative.

As to this clone: Compared with germline, one end of the junction differs, possibly owing to a read error. The gene calls are TRBV30 and TRBJ1-2; perhaps TRBD1 as D (5 bases). Germline CDR1 is GTSNPN and CDR2 is SVGIG (reference sequence). CDR3 length: 13 residues. Written as DNA, the CDR3 is TGTGCTTGGATGGGGCTCACCCCTATGGGCTACACCTTC. Translated, it gives CAWMGLTPMGYTF.

The rearrangement links TRBV2 to TRBJ2-2; no definite D call. The CDR3 runs 14 residues. V was cut by 5 bases and J by 5 bases, with 12 bases left in between. Germline V gives CDR1 SNHLY, CDR2 FYNNEI. CDR3 bases: TGTGCCAGCAGTCTCAACAGCCAAACCGGGGAGCTGTTTTTT. Translated, it gives CASSLNSQTGELFF.

This chain links TRBV5-4 with TRBJ2-1; 9 nucleotides line up with TRBD2. This CDR3 contains 12 residues. Germline CDR1 is SGHNT and CDR2 is YYREEE (reference sequence). CDR3 sequence reads: CKGTSNDNEQFF. In nucleotides, the CDR3 is TGTAAGGGGACTAGCAATGACAATGAGCAGTTCTTC.

The V gene is TRBV5-6, the J gene TRBJ2-5, with D possibly matching TRBD2 (6 bases). Gene TRBJ2-7 matches the end of the DNA better, so the J call may be wrong. Germline V gene sequence: CDR1 SGHDT, CDR2 YYEEEE. The CDR3 loop spans 15 amino acids. In nucleotides, the CDR3 is TGTGCCAGCAGCTCTCCGGGACTCGGCGGGTACGAGCAGTACTTC. It yields the protein CASSSPGLGGYEQYF.

The CDR3 sequence is CASSLGGIPNEQFF. DNA for the CDR3: TGTGCCAGCAGCTTAGGCGGTATTCCAAATGAGCAGTTCTTC. The chain joins TRBV7-2 to TRBJ2-1; D gene unclear. Germline CDR1 is SGHTA and CDR2 is FQGNSA. V gave up 1 base and J gave up 7 bases, with 11 bases separating them. This CDR3 spans 14 amino acids.

This chain connects TRBV21-1 to TRBJ2-7; TRBD1 reflects the table's D call only, with no check against the DNA. TRBV21-1 is recorded as a pseudogene. The CDR3 sequence is 16 residues long. The CDR3 here is CASRPSTGTDSYEQYF. The CDR3 region has the DNA TGTGCCAGCAGGCCCTCTACCGGGACAGACTCCTACGAGCAGTACTTC.

The chain has TRBV27 and TRBJ2-3; D might be TRBD1 (5 bases). Germline assignment: CDR1 MNHEY and CDR2 SMNVEV (reference sequence). Trimming took 2 bases from V and 2 from J, leaving 8 bases between them. CDR3 length: 14 amino acids. The CDR3 here is CASSLQGPTDTQYF. The CDR3 nucleotides read TGTGCCAGCAGTTTACAGGGCCCCACAGATACGCAGTATTTT.